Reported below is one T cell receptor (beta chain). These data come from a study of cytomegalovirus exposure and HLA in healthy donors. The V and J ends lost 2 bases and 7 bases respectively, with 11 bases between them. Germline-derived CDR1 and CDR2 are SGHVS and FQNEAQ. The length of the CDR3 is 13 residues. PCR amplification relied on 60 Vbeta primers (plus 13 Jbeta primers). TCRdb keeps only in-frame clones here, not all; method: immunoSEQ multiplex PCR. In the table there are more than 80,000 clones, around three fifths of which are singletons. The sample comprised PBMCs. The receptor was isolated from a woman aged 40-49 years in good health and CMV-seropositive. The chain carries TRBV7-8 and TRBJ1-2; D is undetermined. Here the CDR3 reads CASSLTDSGGYTF. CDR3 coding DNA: TGTGCCAGCAGCTTAACGGACTCGGGTGGCTACACCTTC.